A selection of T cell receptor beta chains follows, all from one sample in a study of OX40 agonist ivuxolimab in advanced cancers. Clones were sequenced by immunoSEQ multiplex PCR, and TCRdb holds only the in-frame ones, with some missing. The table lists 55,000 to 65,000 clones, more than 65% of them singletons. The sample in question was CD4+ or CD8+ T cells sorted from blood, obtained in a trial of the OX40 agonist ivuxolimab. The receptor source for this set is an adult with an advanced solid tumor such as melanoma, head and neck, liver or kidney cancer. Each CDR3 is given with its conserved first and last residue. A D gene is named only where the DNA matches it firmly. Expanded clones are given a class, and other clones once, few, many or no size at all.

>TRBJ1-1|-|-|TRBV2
TGTGCCAGCAGTATGGGTCACACTGCAAACACTGAAGCTTTCTTT
CASSMGHTANTEAFF
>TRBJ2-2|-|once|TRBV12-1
TGTGCCAGCGGTCACTATGCCGGGACATCTCTCGCGAACACCGGGGAGCTGTTTTTT
CASGHYAGTSLANTGELFF
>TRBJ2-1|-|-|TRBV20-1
TGCAGTCCCCGGGGCAATGAGCAGTTCTTC
CSPRGNEQFF
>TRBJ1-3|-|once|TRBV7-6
TGTGCCAGCAGCATCAGAACAGGGTCTGGAAACACCATATATTTT
CASSIRTGSGNTIYF
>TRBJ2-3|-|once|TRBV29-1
TGCAGCGCCAAGGGTATTAGCACAGATACGCAGTATTTT
CSAKGISTDTQYF
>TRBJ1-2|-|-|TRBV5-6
TGTGCCAGCAGCTTCCAGGGAAGGCACTATGGCTACACCTTC
CASSFQGRHYGYTF
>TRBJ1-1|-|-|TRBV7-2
TGTGCCAGCAGCTTAATCAGGAAAGCCACTGAAGCTTTCTTT
CASSLIRKATEAFF
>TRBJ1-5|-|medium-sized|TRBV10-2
TGCGCCAGCAGTGAGTCATCTGGGGAGGCTGATGGTCAGCCCCAGCATTTT
CASSESSGEADGQPQHF
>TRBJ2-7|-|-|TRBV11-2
TGTGCCAGCAGCTTAATGTCGTCAAAGGGCTACGAGCAGTACTTC
CASSLMSSKGYEQYF
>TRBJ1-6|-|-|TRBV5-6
TGTGCCAGCAGCTTGGTGGAGGGAAGATCACCCCTCCACTTT
CASSLVEGRSPLHF
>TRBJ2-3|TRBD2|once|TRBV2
TGTGCCACCAAGACTAGCGGAAACACAGATACGCAGTATTTT
CATKTSGNTDTQYF
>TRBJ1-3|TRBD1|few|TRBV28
TGTGCCAGCAGTCTTCGGACAGGGGGAAACACCATATATTTT
CASSLRTGGNTIYF
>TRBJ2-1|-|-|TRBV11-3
TGTGCCAGCAGCTTAGATATTCTAGCAAGGGGGATAAGATACAATGAGCAGTTCTTC
CASSLDILARGIRYNEQFF
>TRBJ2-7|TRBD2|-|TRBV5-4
TGTGCCAGCAGCTTCGGAGGGTCTAGCGGGAGTGAGCAGTACTTC
CASSFGGSSGSEQYF
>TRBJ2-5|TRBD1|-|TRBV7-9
TGTGCCAGCAGCTTAGCCGTTGAAGGGGGCAGGGAGACCCAGTACTTC
CASSLAVEGGRETQYF
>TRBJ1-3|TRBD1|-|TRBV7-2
TGTGCCAGCAGCAACGGTGGACAGGGGCTGACCACCATATATTTT
CASSNGGQGLTTIYF
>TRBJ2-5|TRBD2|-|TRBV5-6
TGTGCCAGCAGCCGTAGCGGGATCTACCAAGAGACCCAGTACTTC
CASSRSGIYQETQYF
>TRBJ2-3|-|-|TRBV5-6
TGTGCCAGCAGCTTCCCTAACCGGGATACGCAGTATTTT
CASSFPNRDTQYF
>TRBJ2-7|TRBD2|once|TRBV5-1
TGCGCCAGCAGCACCGGGACTAGCGGTCAAGCCTACGAGCAGTACTTC
CASSTGTSGQAYEQYF
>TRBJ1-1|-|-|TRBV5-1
TGCGCCAGCAGCTTACAGCCGAACACTGAAGCTTTCTTT
CASSLQPNTEAFF
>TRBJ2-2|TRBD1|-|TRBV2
TGTGCCAGCAGGGAGACAGGGGCCTCGAGGCTGTTTTTT
CASRETGASRLFF
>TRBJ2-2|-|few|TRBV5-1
TGCGCCAGCAGGATAAACAGGACCGTGTGGGCCGGGGAGCTGTTTTTT
CASRINRTVWAGELFF
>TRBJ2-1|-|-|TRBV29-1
TGCAGCGTTTCAACGGGAGATAGCTCCTACAATGAGCAGTTCTTC
CSVSTGDSSYNEQFF
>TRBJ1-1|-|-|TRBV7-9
TGTGCCAGCAGCTTAGAAGGACAGATGAACACTGAAGCTTTCTTT
CASSLEGQMNTEAFF
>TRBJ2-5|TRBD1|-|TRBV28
TGTGCCAGCAGTTTTGCAGGGGGCGCAGAAGAGACCCAGTACTTC
CASSFAGGAEETQYF
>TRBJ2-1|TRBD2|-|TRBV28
TGTGCCAGCAGTGGAGGTCCTAGCGGGAGGGCCTCGGGTGAGCAGTTCTTC
CASSGGPSGRASGEQFF
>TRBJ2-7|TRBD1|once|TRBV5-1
TGCGCCAGCAGCCCGGGACAGGGATCCTACGAGCAGTACTTC
CASSPGQGSYEQYF
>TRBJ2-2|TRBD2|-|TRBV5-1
TGCGCCAGCAGCTCCGTGACTAGCCAGGGCGGGGAGCTGTTTTTT
CASSSVTSQGGELFF
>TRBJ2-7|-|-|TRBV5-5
TGTGCCAGCAGCTTGGAACAGGACGCAGTCTACGAGCAGTACTTC
CASSLEQDAVYEQYF
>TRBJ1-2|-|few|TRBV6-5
TGTGCCAGCAGTTCTCCGGGATCCCCGGACTATGGCTACACCTTC
CASSSPGSPDYGYTF
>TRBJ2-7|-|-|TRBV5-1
TGCGCCAGCAGCTTGAACGCAGGGTCCTCCTACGAGCAGTACTTC
CASSLNAGSSYEQYF
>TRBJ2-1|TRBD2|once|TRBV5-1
TGCGCCAGCAGCTTGGCCGCTAGCGGGATGTCTGATGAGCAGTTCTTC
CASSLAASGMSDEQFF
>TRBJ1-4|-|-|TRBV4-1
TGCGCCAGCAGCTGGCGCCCAACTAATGAAAAACTGTTTTTT
CASSWRPTNEKLFF
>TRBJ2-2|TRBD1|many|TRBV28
TGTGCCAGCAGTGCCCCCGACAGGGGGAATATCGGGGAGCTGTTTTTT
CASSAPDRGNIGELFF
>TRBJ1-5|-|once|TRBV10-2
TGCGCCAGCAGTTCCGCTTCGACAGGAAGCAATCAGCCCCAGCATTTT
CASSSASTGSNQPQHF
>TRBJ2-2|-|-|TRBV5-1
TGCGCCAGCAGCTTAGACCATATAACCGGCGGGGCCGGGGAGCTGTTTTTT
CASSLDHITGGAGELFF
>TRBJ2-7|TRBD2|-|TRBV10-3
TGTGCCATCAGGGGGACTAGCAGCTACGAGCAGTACTTC
CAIRGTSSYEQYF
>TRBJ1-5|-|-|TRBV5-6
TGTGCCAGCAGCGACGGAAACAATCAGCCCCAGCATTTT
CASSDGNNQPQHF
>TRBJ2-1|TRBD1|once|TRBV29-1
TGCAGCGCGATTTTAGGGGACAGGTCCTACAATGAGCAGTTCTTC
CSAILGDRSYNEQFF
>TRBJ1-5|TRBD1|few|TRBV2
TGTGCCAGCGACAGGGGCGGGAATCAGCCCCAGCATTTT
CASDRGGNQPQHF
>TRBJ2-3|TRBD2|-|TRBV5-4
TGTGCCAGCAGCCGGACTAGCGGGAGCACAGATACGCAGTATTTT
CASSRTSGSTDTQYF
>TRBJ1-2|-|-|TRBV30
TGTGCCTGGAGTGACAGAAACTATGGCTACACCTTC
CAWSDRNYGYTF
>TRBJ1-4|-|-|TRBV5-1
TGCGCCAGCAGCAGGGCAGGGTTAGGAACTAATGAAAAACTGTTTTTT
CASSRAGLGTNEKLFF
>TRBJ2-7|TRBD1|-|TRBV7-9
TGTGCCAGCAGCTCCTCAGGGGGTTTCTACGAGCAGTACTTC
CASSSSGGFYEQYF
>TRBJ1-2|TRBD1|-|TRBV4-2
TGTGCCAGCAGCCAACCAACAGGGGTACATGGCTACACCTTC
CASSQPTGVHGYTF
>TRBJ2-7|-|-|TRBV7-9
TGTGCCAGCAGCCCCGGCCCGGACAGCCACTACGAGCAGTACTTC
CASSPGPDSHYEQYF
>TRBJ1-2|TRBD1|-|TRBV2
TGTGCCAGCAGTGAGAGGACAGGGAACTATGGCTACACCTTC
CASSERTGNYGYTF
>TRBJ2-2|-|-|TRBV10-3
TGTGCCATCAGTGACCGGTCGAACACCGGGGAGCTGTTTTTT
CAISDRSNTGELFF
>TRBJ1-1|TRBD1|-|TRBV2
TGTGCCAGCAAAACGGGACAGGGGAACACTGAAGCTTTCTTT
CASKTGQGNTEAFF
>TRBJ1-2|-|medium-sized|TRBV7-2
TGTGCCAGCAGCCCCCTAGGGCTAACGACAGGTGGTGGCTACACCTTC
CASSPLGLTTGGGYTF
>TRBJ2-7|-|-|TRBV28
TGTGCCAGCAGTTTAATGCCAGGGAACCACGAGCAGTACTTC
CASSLMPGNHEQYF
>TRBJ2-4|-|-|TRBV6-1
TGTGCCAGCAGTGGTTCAGCGGAGGCAAACATTCAGTACTTC
CASSGSAEANIQYF
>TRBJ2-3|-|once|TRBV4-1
TGCGCCAGCAGCTACACGACTAGTAGTAGCACAGATACGCAGTATTTT
CASSYTTSSSTDTQYF
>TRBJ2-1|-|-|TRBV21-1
TGTGCCAGGATTGGACAGGGGGCGCCGGGAAGCTCCTACAATGAGCAGTTCTTC
CARIGQGAPGSSYNEQFF
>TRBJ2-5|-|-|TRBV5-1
TGCGCCAGCAGCTTGGATATAGGGGAGACCCAGTACTTC
CASSLDIGETQYF